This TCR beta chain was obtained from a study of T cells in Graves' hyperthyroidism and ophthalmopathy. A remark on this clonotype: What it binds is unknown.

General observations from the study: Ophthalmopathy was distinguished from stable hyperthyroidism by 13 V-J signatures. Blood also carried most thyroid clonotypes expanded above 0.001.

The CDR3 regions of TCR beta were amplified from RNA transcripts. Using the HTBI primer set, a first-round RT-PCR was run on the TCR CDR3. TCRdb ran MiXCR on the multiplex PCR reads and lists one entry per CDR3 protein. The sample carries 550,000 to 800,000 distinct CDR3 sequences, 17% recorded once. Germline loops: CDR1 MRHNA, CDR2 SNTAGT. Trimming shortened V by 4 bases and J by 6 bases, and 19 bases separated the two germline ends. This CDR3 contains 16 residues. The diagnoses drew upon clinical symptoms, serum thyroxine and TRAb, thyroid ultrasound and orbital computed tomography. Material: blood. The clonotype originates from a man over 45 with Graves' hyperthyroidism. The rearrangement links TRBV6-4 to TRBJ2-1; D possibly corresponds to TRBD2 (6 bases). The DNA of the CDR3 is TGTGCCAGCAGTGCCCCGGGACTCCGGTGGGGCAATGAGCAGTTCTTC. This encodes CASSAPGLRWGNEQFF.